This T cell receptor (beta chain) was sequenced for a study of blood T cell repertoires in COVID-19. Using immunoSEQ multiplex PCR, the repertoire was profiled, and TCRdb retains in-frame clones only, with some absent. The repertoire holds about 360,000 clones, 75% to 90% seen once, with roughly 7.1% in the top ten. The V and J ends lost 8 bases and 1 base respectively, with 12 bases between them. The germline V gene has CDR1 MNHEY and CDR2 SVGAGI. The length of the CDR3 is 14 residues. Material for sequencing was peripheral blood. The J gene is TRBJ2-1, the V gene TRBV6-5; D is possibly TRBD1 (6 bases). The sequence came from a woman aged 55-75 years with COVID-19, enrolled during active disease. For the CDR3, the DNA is TGTGCCAGCTCCAGGCAGGGGTCCTACAATGAGCAGTTCTTC. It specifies CASSRQGSYNEQFF.